The next 27 T cell receptor beta chains were all read from a single sample in a study of patients and donors after allogeneic stem cell transplantation. MiXCR, run by TCRdb on the RT-PCR reads, gives a single entry per CDR3 protein. The sample has about a million distinct CDR3 sequences; around 17% are singletons. Sequenced input: blood, either unsorted or a sorted T cell fraction (not recorded which). These receptors originate from a human donor who was either an allogeneic HSCT recipient or a stem cell or donor lymphocyte infusion donor (not recorded which). It is not recorded whose cells these are; they may come from a transplant donor.

This chain links TRBV7-9 with TRBJ2-7; D unclear. The CDR3 contains 13 residues. CDR1 and CDR2 (germline): SEHNR, FQNEAQ (reference sequence). V shed 5 bases and J shed 6 bases, with 14 bases lying between them. The CDR3 spells CASSPVGWGEQYF. The DNA for the CDR3 is TGTGCCAGCAGCCCCGTGGGGTGGGGCGAGCAGTACTTC.

The V call is TRBV2, the J call TRBJ2-1; TRBD1 agrees at 7 bases. The V segment lost 6 bases and the J segment 5 bases; nucleotides outside the gene matches: 4. This CDR3 has 13 residues. The V gene's germline CDR1 is SNHLY and CDR2 FYNNEI. CDR3 region: CASSKQGNNEQFF. CDR3 bases: TGTGCCAGCAGCAAACAGGGGAACAATGAGCAGTTCTTC. The variable domain in full, completed from reference TRBV2 and TRBJ2-1, reads EPEVTQTPSHQVTQMGQEVILRCVPISNHLYFYWYRQILGQKVEFLVSFYNNEISEKSEIFDDQFSVERPDGSNFTLKIRSTKLEDSAMYFCASSKQGNNEQFFGPGTRLTVL.

A few counts support this clonotype. The V gene is TRBV15, the J gene TRBJ1-5; 7 bases line up with TRBD1. This CDR3 comprises 16 residues. J gave up 4 bases and V 4 bases, and 10 bases lay outside the gene matches. Germline CDR1 LNHNV, CDR2 YYDKDF (reference sequence). Here the CDR3 DNA reads TGTGCCACCAGCACCCCGGGGGGACAGACGAATCAGCCCCAGCATTTT. Its protein is CATSTPGGQTNQPQHF. The full variable domain, its missing parts supplied by reference TRBV15 and TRBJ1-5, is DAMVIQNPRYQVTQFGKPVTLSCSQTLNHNVMYWYQQKSSQAPKLLFHYYDKDFNNEADTPDNFQSRRPNTSFCFLDIRSPGLGDTAMYLCATSTPGGQTNQPQHFGDGTRLSIL.

The chain is built from TRBV29-1 and TRBJ1-2; D possibly corresponds to TRBD1 (5 bases). The CDR3 runs to 14 residues. V lost 2 bases to trimming and J lost 0 bases, with 10 bases between them. CDR1 and CDR2 (germline): SQVTM, ANQGSEA. The CDR3 region has the DNA TGCAGCGTTGAAACGGCAGGGTCTAACTATGGCTACACCTTC. Its translation is CSVETAGSNYGYTF.

The genes are TRBV7-2 and TRBJ2-1, with D perhaps TRBD2 (6 bases). The CDR3 is 14 residues long. Trimming stripped 4 bases from V and 8 bases from J, with 15 bases between. CDR1 SGHTA and CDR2 FQGNSA come from the germline V gene. In DNA, the CDR3 is TGTGCCAGCAGCTCGAGCCTTGTAGCGGATGAGCAGTTCTTC. It codes for CASSSSLVADEQFF.

This chain joins TRBV20-1 and TRBJ2-3; D might be TRBD2 (6 bases). The CDR3 loop spans 14 amino acids. V was cut by 3 bases and J by 0 bases, with 10 bases left in between. Per the germline V gene, CDR1 is DFQATT and CDR2 is SNEGSKA (reference sequence). The CDR3 sequence: CSASSGTSTDTQYF. The DNA for the CDR3 is TGCAGTGCTAGCTCAGGGACTAGCACAGATACGCAGTATTTT.

The chain recombines TRBV12-5 with TRBJ2-5, with 9 positions matching TRBD1. The CDR3 covers 15 residues. J lost 3 bases, V lost 3 bases, and 5 bases had no gene match. Germline V lookup: CDR1 LGHNT, CDR2 FRNRAP. The CDR3 loop reads CASGLEGQGEETQYF. The DNA for the CDR3 is TGTGCTAGTGGTTTAGAGGGACAGGGAGAAGAGACCCAGTACTTC.

The CDR3 region is CSVTRGETQYF. The CDR3 DNA is TGCAGCGTGACCAGGGGAGAGACCCAGTACTTC. The chain carries TRBV29-1 and TRBJ2-5; TRBD1 is a possible D gene (6 bases). The germline V gene has CDR1 SQVTM and CDR2 ANQGSEA. The CDR3 length is 11 residues. Trimming removed 6 bases at V and 4 bases at J, with 9 bases between.

This clonotype was observed a few times. V gene TRBV20-1 combines with J gene TRBJ2-1; no reliable D call. From germline, CDR1 is DFQATT and CDR2 SNEGSKA (reference sequence). This CDR3 contains 12 residues. V dropped 3 bases and J dropped 9 bases, with 12 bases sitting between them. This CDR3 is CSARGNPSEQFF. The CDR3 region has the DNA TGCAGTGCTAGGGGGAATCCGAGTGAGCAGTTCTTC.

This clonotype was counted a few times. V is TRBV9 and J is TRBJ2-1, with D possibly matching TRBD1 (6 bases). Germline assignment: CDR1 SGDLS and CDR2 YYNGEE. Trimming shortened V by 4 bases and J by 15 bases, and 20 bases separated the two germline ends. There are 13 residues in the CDR3. The CDR3 region is CASSPSQGSTSFF. DNA of the CDR3: TGTGCCAGCAGCCCATCACAGGGCTCGACGTCGTTCTTC. The whole variable domain, filled in from reference TRBV9 and TRBJ2-1, reads DSGVTQTPKHLITATGQRVTLRCSPRSGDLSVYWYQQSLDQGLQFLIQYYNGEERAKGNILERFSAQQFPDLHSELNLSSLELGDSALYFCASSPSQGSTSFFGPGTRLTVL.

In this sample, this clonotype turned up a few times. This chain joins TRBV4-3 and TRBJ1-1; D is undetermined. V was pared by 2 bases and J by 1 base, with 11 bases between. This CDR3 region has 15 residues. Germline CDR1 and CDR2: LGHNA and YSLEER. Here the CDR3 reads CASSQLASQNTEAFF. CDR3 nucleotide sequence: TGCGCCAGCAGCCAACTGGCCAGCCAGAACACTGAAGCTTTCTTT.

A few counts support this clonotype. This chain connects TRBV7-9 to TRBJ1-4; 9 bases match TRBD1. Germline V gives CDR1 SEHNR, CDR2 FQNEAQ (reference sequence). The V segment lost 5 bases and the J segment 4 bases; nucleotides outside the gene matches: 5. The CDR3 covers 15 residues. In DNA, the CDR3 is TGTGCCAGCAGCCCTTCGACAGGGGGTAATGAAAAACTGTTTTTT. This sequence encodes CASSPSTGGNEKLFF. Complete variable domain (other parts from reference TRBV7-9 and TRBJ1-4): DTGVSQNPRHKITKRGQNVTFRCDPISEHNRLYWYRQTLGQGPEFLTYFQNEAQLEKSRLLSDRFSAERPKGSFSTLEIQRTEQGDSAMYLCASSPSTGGNEKLFFGSGTQLSVL.

A few counts support this clonotype. V is TRBV4-2 and J is TRBJ2-4; 8 bases are a match to TRBD2. This CDR3 spans 18 amino acids. V was pared by 0 bases and J by 3 bases, with 10 bases of the junction left unmatched. CDR1 is LGHNA, CDR2 YNFKEQ, per germline. The CDR3 here is CASSQEVREGLGKNIQYF. DNA for the CDR3: TGTGCCAGCAGCCAAGAAGTACGGGAGGGCCTGGGCAAAAACATTCAGTACTTC.

This clonotype was recorded a few times. The chain employs TRBV30 and TRBJ1-2; D call uncertain. With 0 bases removed from V and 3 bases from J, the gap between germline ends came to 11 bases. The V gene's germline CDR1 is GTSNPN and CDR2 SVGIG (reference sequence). The CDR3 is 14 residues long. As DNA, the CDR3 is TGTGCCTGGAGTGTTTACTTATTGGACTATGGCTACACCTTC. It encodes CAWSVYLLDYGYTF.

This clonotype appeared a few times. This sequence joins TRBV5-1 and TRBJ1-3; D not certain. There are 16 residues in the CDR3. Germline CDR1 reads SGHRS; CDR2 reads YFSETQ. V was trimmed by 4 bases and J by 2 bases, leaving 16 bases between them. The CDR3 sequence is CASSLDTLKPGNTIYF. The DNA of the CDR3 is TGCGCCAGCAGCCTCGACACCTTGAAGCCTGGAAACACCATATATTTT. The whole variable domain, remainder taken from reference TRBV5-1 and TRBJ1-3, is KAGVTQTPRYLIKTRGQQVTLSCSPISGHRSVSWYQQTPGQGLQFLFEYFSETQRNKGNFPGRFSGRQFSNSRSEMNVSTLELGDSALYLCASSLDTLKPGNTIYFGEGSWLTVV.

This clonotype was found a few times. The chain combines TRBV7-9 with TRBJ1-5; TRBD1 matches 7 bases. The CDR3 length is 15 residues. In germline, CDR1 is SEHNR, CDR2 FQNEAQ (reference sequence). Trimming at V came to 5 bases and at J to 3 bases, leaving 7 bases not matched to a gene. CDR3 nucleotide sequence: TGTGCCAGCAGCGACTCGGACAGGAACAATCAGCCCCAGCATTTT. This gives the protein CASSDSDRNNQPQHF.

The chain couples TRBV6-5 to TRBJ2-2; TRBD2 might be the D (7 bases). The CDR3 is made up of 14 amino acids. In germline, CDR1 is MNHEY, CDR2 SVGAGI. Trimming left V 4 bases short and J 5 bases short, with 11 bases between. The CDR3 DNA reads TGTGCCAGCAGTTGGGAGGGGGTAACCGGGGAGCTGTTTTTT. Protein sequence: CASSWEGVTGELFF.

The V call is TRBV18, the J call TRBJ2-7; a possible D gene is TRBD1 (5 bases). The V gene lost 2 bases and the J gene lost 12 bases, with 14 bases spanning the gap. This CDR3 has 12 residues. Germline V lookup: CDR1 KGHSH, CDR2 LQKENI. The DNA of the CDR3 is TGTGCCAGCTCACCAACCACAGGATGTCGGTACTTC. It encodes CASSPTTGCRYF.

This clonotype has more than one count but fewer than ten. V and J are TRBV5-1 and TRBJ2-2; 10 bases are a match to TRBD1. From germline, CDR1 is SGHRS and CDR2 YFSETQ. J was trimmed by 6 bases and V by 0 bases; bases with no gene match: 5. The CDR3 sequence is 16 residues long. This chain's CDR3 is CASSLGTGGSAGELFF. The CDR3 coding sequence is TGCGCCAGCAGCTTGGGGACAGGGGGTTCGGCCGGGGAGCTGTTTTTT.

This rearrangement joins TRBV11-2 to TRBJ2-5; D not resolved. The V gene's germline CDR1 is SGHAT and CDR2 FQNNGV. V dropped 1 base and J dropped 5 bases, with 14 bases sitting between them. This CDR3 region has 15 residues. The DNA for the CDR3 is TGTGCCAGCAGCTTAGGATCTGGCGGTGCGGAGACCCAGTACTTC. It is translated as CASSLGSGGAETQYF.

Only a few counts were recorded for this clonotype. The chain recombines TRBV29-1 with TRBJ2-3, with D tentatively TRBD2 (6 bases). Trimming took off 8 bases at V and 6 bases at J, with 18 bases between the two ends. The V gene's germline CDR1 is SQVTM and CDR2 ANQGSEA. This CDR3 region has 13 residues. The CDR3, as DNA: TGCAGCATGCCGGGACTCCTGCCTGATACGCAGTATTTT. It is translated as CSMPGLLPDTQYF.

This clonotype turned up a few times. This rearrangement joins TRBV14 to TRBJ2-1, with 9 bases aligning to TRBD1. CDR1 SGHDN and CDR2 FVKESK come from the germline V gene. The trim removed 1 base at V and 4 bases at J, leaving 2 bases unmatched. This CDR3 region has 15 residues. The CDR3 loop reads CASSQVGQGYNEQFF. The CDR3, as DNA: TGTGCCAGCAGCCAAGTGGGACAGGGTTACAATGAGCAGTTCTTC.

This clonotype was seen a few times. The chain couples TRBV12-3 or TRBV12-4 to TRBJ2-3; TRBD2 aligns across 7 bases. Trimming at V came to 1 base and at J to 4 bases, leaving 2 bases not matched to a gene. The CDR3 spans 14 residues. The CDR3 region has the DNA TGTGCCAGCAGTTTAGGCGGGGGACCAGATACGCAGTATTTT. Translated, it gives CASSLGGGPDTQYF.

This clonotype was found a few times. The chain links TRBV5-1 to TRBJ2-7, with 7 bases identical to TRBD1. Per germline, CDR1 SGHRS and CDR2 YFSETQ. The CDR3 length is 15 residues. The ends lost 0 bases at V and 4 bases at J; junction bases unmatched: 7. In DNA, the CDR3 is TGCGCCAGCAGCTTGGGGACAGGTCTTATTTACGAGCAGTACTTC. Translated: CASSLGTGLIYEQYF.

CDR3 residues: CASSDRTMSGGPDTQYF. The CDR3 bases are TGTGCCAGCAGCGACCGGACTATGAGCGGGGGGCCAGATACGCAGTATTTT. The chain recombines TRBV7-6 with TRBJ2-3; 9 nucleotides line up with TRBD2. Germline CDR1 SGHVS, CDR2 FNYEAQ. V lost 5 bases to trimming and J lost 4 bases; unmatched junction nucleotides: 13. There are 17 residues in the CDR3.

V is TRBV20-1 and J is TRBJ2-1; D is uncertain. Germline V gives CDR1 DFQATT, CDR2 SNEGSKA (reference sequence). The V end lost 8 bases, the J end lost 15 bases, and 14 bases lay between the germline ends. This CDR3 comprises 9 residues. The CDR3 here is CSPTAHGFF. The CDR3 DNA follows: TGCAGTCCTACCGCTCACGGGTTCTTC.

This clonotype has only a few counts. This chain joins TRBV24-1 and TRBJ2-7; D is ambiguous. Germline CDR1 is KGHDR and CDR2 is SFDVKD. CDR3 length equals 13 residues. Trimming cost V 4 bases and J 5 bases, with 11 bases left between them. The CDR3 DNA follows: TGTGCCACCAGTGACGGGCTGATCCACGAGCAGTACTTC. It specifies CATSDGLIHEQYF.